This section outlines one TCR beta chain sequence together with its context. Its matching antigen is unknown. TCRdb itself ran the PCR reads through MiXCR, one entry per CDR3 protein. This sample has 490,000 or so distinct CDR3 sequences, with about a fifth found just once. The data stem from a study of molecular identifiers for immune sequencing clone quantification. The CDR3 extends over 18 amino acids. The V gene's germline CDR1 is MNHEY and CDR2 SMNVEV (reference sequence). Trimming cost V 4 bases and J 1 base; bases outside gene matches: 13. Study results and caveats: Identical TCR molecules can share a barcode, and this sharing could underestimate highly expanded clone sizes.

The clonotype was recovered from a human donor in good health. Some libraries in this study had Jurkat cell RNA spiked in. V is TRBV27 and J is TRBJ1-1; 9 bases are a match to TRBD1. The sequenced material came from naive CD8+ T cells from blood, with Jurkat cell RNA spiked in. Subset denoted: FACS-sorted CD8+CD4-CCR7+CD45RA+ naive T cells. The CDR3: CASSSSHSGGQGNTEAFF. CDR3 DNA: TGTGCCAGCAGTTCCTCCCATTCGGGGGGACAGGGGAACACTGAAGCTTTCTTT.